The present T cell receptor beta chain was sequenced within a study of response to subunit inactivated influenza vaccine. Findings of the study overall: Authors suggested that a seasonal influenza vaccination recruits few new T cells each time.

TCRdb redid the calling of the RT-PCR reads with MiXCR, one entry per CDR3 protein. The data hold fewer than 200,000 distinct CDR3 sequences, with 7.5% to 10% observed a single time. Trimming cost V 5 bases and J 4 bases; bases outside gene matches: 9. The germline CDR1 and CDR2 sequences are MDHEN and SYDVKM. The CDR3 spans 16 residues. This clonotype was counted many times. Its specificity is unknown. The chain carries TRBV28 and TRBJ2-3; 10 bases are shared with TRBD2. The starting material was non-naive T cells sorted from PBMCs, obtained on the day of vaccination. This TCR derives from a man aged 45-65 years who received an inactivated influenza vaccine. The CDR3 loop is CASSRLLAGGADTQYF. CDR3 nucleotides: TGTGCCAGCAGTCGCCTCTTAGCGGGAGGCGCAGATACGCAGTATTTT. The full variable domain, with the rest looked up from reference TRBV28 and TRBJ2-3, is DVKVTQSSRYLVKRTGEKVFLECVQDMDHENMFWYRQDPGLGLRLIYFSYDVKMKEKGDIPEGYSVSREKKERFSLILESASTNQTSMYLCASSRLLAGGADTQYFGPGTRLTVL.